The 26 T cell receptor beta chains below all came from one sample that was sequenced in a study of patients and donors after allogeneic stem cell transplantation. MiXCR, applied by TCRdb to the RT-PCR reads, yields one record per CDR3 protein. There are roughly 150,000 distinct CDR3 sequences in the sample; approximately 24% occur only once, and more than 25% lies in the top ten. Sequencing used blood, either unsorted or a sorted T cell fraction (not recorded which). These receptor sequences come from a human donor who was either an allogeneic HSCT recipient or a stem cell or donor lymphocyte infusion donor (not recorded which). It is not recorded whose cells these are; they may come from a transplant donor.

This CDR3 reads CASSPRSAGNEQFF. For the CDR3, the DNA is TGTGCCAGCAGCCCACGATCTGCGGGGAATGAGCAGTTCTTC. V usage is TRBV13 and J usage is TRBJ2-1; D is possibly TRBD2 (6 bases). V lost 5 bases, J lost 7 bases, and 15 bases lay in between. The CDR3 sequence is 14 residues long. Germline-derived CDR1 and CDR2 are PRHDT and FYEKMQ (reference sequence).

This chain joins TRBV20-1 and TRBJ2-2; tentatively, D is TRBD1 or TRBD2 (6 bases each). The CDR3 totals 14 residues. V was cut by 3 bases and J by 4 bases, with 12 bases left in between. The germline CDR1 and CDR2 sequences are DFQATT and SNEGSKA (reference sequence). This CDR3 reads CSASGGFITGELFF. CDR3 nucleotides: TGCAGTGCTAGCGGGGGCTTTATCACCGGGGAGCTGTTTTTT.

This chain connects TRBV30 to TRBJ1-1; 7 positions agree with TRBD1. The CDR3 is 15 amino acids. V trimming: 6 bases; J trimming: 1 base; junction bases outside the gene matches: 11. CDR1 GTSNPN and CDR2 SVGIG come from the germline V gene (reference sequence). The CDR3 loop reads CACSTEGAWNTEAFF. The CDR3 DNA is TGTGCCTGCTCTACGGAGGGGGCTTGGAACACTGAAGCTTTCTTT.

This clonotype was detected ten times or more. The chain links TRBV12-3 or TRBV12-4 to TRBJ1-2; D uncertain. V shed 6 bases and J shed 7 bases, with 15 bases lying between them. The CDR3 totals 13 residues. The chain's CDR3 is CASSRHSSGGYTF. CDR3 in DNA: TGTGCCAGCAGCCGACATTCGAGTGGTGGCTACACCTTC.

This clonotype was seen more than once but under ten times. The chain links TRBV20-1 to TRBJ1-5, with TRBD1 as a possible D gene (5 bases). CDR1 DFQATT and CDR2 SNEGSKA come from the germline V gene (reference sequence). The CDR3 is 16 amino acids. The germline V and J ends were trimmed by 7 bases and 0 bases, with 19 bases remaining between them. The CDR3 region has the DNA TGCAGTGTAGACCAGGGAGATCCATTTAGCAATCAGCCCCAGCATTTT. Translating it yields CSVDQGDPFSNQPQHF.

The J gene is TRBJ1-2, the V gene TRBV6-5, with D possibly TRBD1 on 5 matching bases. Per germline, CDR1 MNHEY and CDR2 SVGAGI. Trimming took off 0 bases at V and 4 bases at J, with 12 bases between the two ends. The CDR3 loop spans 15 amino acids. CDR3 nucleotides: TGTGCCAGCAGTTACTCCTGGGGACCCTCCTATGGCTACACCTTC. Translating gives CASSYSWGPSYGYTF.

The chain is built from TRBV12-3 or TRBV12-4 and TRBJ2-2; D is perhaps TRBD1 or TRBD2 (7 bases each). The CDR3 runs to 15 residues. V lost 2 bases to trimming and J lost 7 bases, with 14 bases between them. The CDR3 spells CASSLRQGGIGELFF. In DNA form, the CDR3 reads TGTGCCAGCAGTTTAAGACAGGGAGGGATCGGGGAGCTGTTTTTT.

The chain couples TRBV28 to TRBJ2-2; D is unresolved. Per the germline V gene, CDR1 is MDHEN and CDR2 is SYDVKM. This CDR3 has 15 residues. Trimming shortened V by 6 bases and J by 1 base, and 12 bases separated the two germline ends. CDR3 amino acids: CASRPPIVNTGELFF. As DNA, the CDR3 is TGTGCCAGCAGGCCCCCCATCGTGAACACCGGGGAGCTGTTTTTT.

J is TRBJ1-2 and V is TRBV5-1; no clear D gene. Germline lookup yields CDR1 SGHRS and CDR2 YFSETQ. V was cut by 2 bases and J by 1 base, with 6 bases left in between. CDR3 length: 13 residues. The CDR3 coding sequence is TGCGCCAGCAGCTTTAACAGTAACTATGGCTACACCTTC. Protein sequence: CASSFNSNYGYTF.

This chain joins TRBV29-1 and TRBJ2-3; a possible D gene is TRBD2 (7 bases). Germline V gives CDR1 SQVTM, CDR2 ANQGSEA. Trimming removed 4 bases at V and 5 bases at J, with 16 bases between. The CDR3 has 14 residues. The CDR3 DNA reads as TGCAGCGTTGCGCTAGCGGAGGGGGGAGATACGCAGTATTTT. It yields the protein CSVALAEGGDTQYF.

This clonotype appeared a few times. The gene calls are TRBV6-5 and TRBJ2-1; D is ambiguous. The CDR3 sequence is 12 residues long. The V end lost 6 bases, the J end lost 6 bases, and 9 bases lay between the germline ends. Germline CDR1 is MNHEY and CDR2 is SVGAGI. This CDR3 is CASRLSLNEQFF. The CDR3 region has the DNA TGTGCCAGCAGACTTAGCCTCAATGAGCAGTTCTTC.

This clonotype was detected only a few times. V is TRBV12-3 or TRBV12-4 and J is TRBJ2-1, with D possibly TRBD2 on 5 matching bases. V was cut by 3 bases and J by 4 bases, with 7 bases left in between. There are 13 residues in the CDR3. The CDR3 bases are TGTGCCAGCAGTTTCCCGGGATACAATGAGCAGTTCTTC. Translation gives CASSFPGYNEQFF.

This clonotype was detected only a few times. The rearrangement uses TRBV9 and TRBJ1-6, with 10 bases identical to TRBD1. The ends lost 5 bases at V and 7 bases at J; junction bases unmatched: 3. The length of the CDR3 is 14 residues. Germline CDR1 is SGDLS and CDR2 is YYNGEE. CDR3 amino acids: CASSGGQGNSPLHF. The CDR3 coding sequence is TGTGCCAGCAGTGGGGGACAGGGGAATTCACCCCTCCACTTT.

The V and J genes are TRBV20-1 and TRBJ2-7; 14 nucleotides line up with TRBD2. The CDR3 spans 14 residues. Looked up from germline, CDR1 is DFQATT and CDR2 is SNEGSKA (reference sequence). V shed 4 bases and J 6 bases; nucleotides not matched to a gene: 5. CDR3 coding DNA: TGCAGTGCTACAACGGGACTAGCGGGAGTCGAGCAGTACTTC. Translation: CSATTGLAGVEQYF.

This clonotype has just a few counts. V is TRBV29-1 and J is TRBJ2-7; TRBD2 aligns across 8 bases. In germline, CDR1 is SQVTM, CDR2 ANQGSEA. The CDR3 is made up of 14 amino acids. V shed 0 bases, J shed 2 bases, and the junction held 3 bases outside the gene matches. The CDR3 sequence is CSVEEGREAYEQYF. CDR3 nucleotide sequence: TGCAGCGTTGAAGAGGGGCGGGAGGCCTACGAGCAGTACTTC.

In its sample, this clonotype was seen a few times. The V and J genes are TRBV20-1 and TRBJ2-3, with no clear D. CDR3 length: 14 residues. V was cut by 6 bases and J by 1 base, with 14 bases left in between. Germline-derived CDR1 and CDR2 are DFQATT and SNEGSKA (reference sequence). The CDR3 DNA follows: TGCAGTGCCATTCTTACCGGGCGCACAGATACGCAGTATTTT. This gives the protein CSAILTGRTDTQYF.

V usage is TRBV5-1 and J usage is TRBJ1-2; no reliable D call. Germline V gene lookup returns CDR1 SGHRS and CDR2 YFSETQ. CDR3 length: 13 amino acids. V gave up 3 bases and J gave up 7 bases, with 13 bases separating them. The CDR3 region is CASSSGRTFGYTF. In DNA form, the CDR3 reads TGCGCCAGCAGCTCAGGACGGACTTTTGGCTACACCTTC.

The gene calls are TRBV5-5 and TRBJ2-2; D gene ambiguous. The ends were cut back, 1 base at V and 5 bases at J, with 6 bases in the middle. The CDR3 extends over 13 amino acids. Per the germline V gene, CDR1 is SGHKS and CDR2 is YYEKEE (reference sequence). The CDR3 DNA is TGTGCCAGCAGCTTGTCGGTAACCGGGGAGCTGTTTTTT. This codes for CASSLSVTGELFF.

This clonotype was seen a few times. The J gene is TRBJ2-1, the V gene TRBV4-1; no reliable D call. The CDR3 runs 13 residues. Germline CDR1 and CDR2: MGHRA and YSYEKL. Trimming took off 2 bases at V and 7 bases at J, with 9 bases between the two ends. DNA for the CDR3: TGCGCCAGCAGCCAACTGTGGCTGAATGAGCAGTTCTTC. Its protein product is CASSQLWLNEQFF.

This clonotype turned up a few times. J is TRBJ1-6 and V is TRBV7-6; D is ambiguous. This CDR3 has 16 amino acids. Trimming shortened V by 1 base and J by 6 bases, and 13 bases separated the two germline ends. Per germline, CDR1 SGHVS and CDR2 FNYEAQ. The CDR3 sequence is CASSLGPNLFNSPLHF. As DNA, the CDR3 is TGTGCCAGCAGCTTAGGACCCAACCTATTTAATTCACCCCTCCACTTT.

This rearrangement joins TRBV4-3 to TRBJ1-6; D gene uncertain. This CDR3 contains 16 residues. Trimming pared 8 bases from V and 0 bases from J, leaving 14 bases between. The germline V gene has CDR1 LGHNA and CDR2 YSLEER. The CDR3 region has the DNA TGCGCCAGCCGGAGGGTTACAGACTCCTATAATTCACCCCTCCACTTT. Protein product: CASRRVTDSYNSPLHF.

This chain uses TRBV5-1 with TRBJ2-5, with unresolved D. This CDR3 has 10 residues. V lost 5 bases and J lost 4, with 3 bases in between. Looked up from germline, CDR1 is SGHRS and CDR2 is YFSETQ. The chain's CDR3 is CASRRETQYF. In DNA form, the CDR3 reads TGCGCCAGCAGAAGAGAGACCCAGTACTTC.

A few counts support this clonotype. The rearrangement uses TRBV20-1 and TRBJ2-1; either TRBD1 or TRBD2 may supply D (5 bases each). CDR1 is DFQATT and CDR2 is SNEGSKA in the germline V gene (reference sequence). The CDR3 runs to 13 residues. V dropped 6 bases and J dropped 9 bases, with 18 bases sitting between them. The CDR3 bases are TGCAGTGCGGACGGGGCGGAAAAACCTGAGCAGTTCTTC. Its translation: CSADGAEKPEQFF.

This clonotype came up a few times. The chain employs TRBV20-1 and TRBJ2-7; no clear D. This CDR3 has 12 residues. Germline values: CDR1 DFQATT, CDR2 SNEGSKA (reference sequence). Trimming removed 0 bases from V and 5 bases from J, with 8 bases in between. The CDR3 is CSARDLAHEQYF. The DNA of the CDR3 is TGCAGTGCTAGAGATTTAGCTCACGAGCAGTACTTC.

Details on this clonotype: The junction departs from germline at one end; a sequencing error may be responsible. This chain joins TRBV5-1 and TRBJ2-1; 7 nucleotides line up with TRBD2. CDR3 length: 15 residues. CDR1 and CDR2 (germline): SGHRS, YFSETQ. CDR3 residues: CASGLALAVYNEQFF. In DNA, the CDR3 is TGCGCCAGCGGCTTGGCTCTAGCGGTCTACAATGAGCAGTTCTTC.

The chain couples TRBV27 to TRBJ2-7, with D uncertain. Germline CDR1 MNHEY, CDR2 SMNVEV (reference sequence). The ends were cut back, 3 bases at V and 3 bases at J, with 9 bases in the middle. The CDR3 contains 13 residues. This CDR3 is CASSFVADYEQYF. DNA of the CDR3: TGTGCCAGCAGTTTCGTCGCCGACTACGAGCAGTACTTC.